The table lists the clone carrying this T cell receptor beta chain with many counts. Its antigen is as yet unknown. Germline values: CDR1 MNHEY, CDR2 SVGAGI. CDR3 length: 18 amino acids. V shed 6 bases, J shed 4 bases, and the junction held 18 bases outside the gene matches. The data derive from a study of Graves' ophthalmopathy and Graves' hyperthyroidism. Overall study findings and caveats: Thyroid clonotypes that were expanded above 0.001 frequency mostly also appeared in blood.

Using RNA transcripts, the TCR beta CDR3 regions were amplified. RT-PCR was first run with HTBI primers, then multiplex PCR in a second round. Each CDR3 protein gets one entry after TCRdb re-called the multiplex PCR reads with MiXCR. This table holds around 590,000 distinct CDR3 sequences, less than 45% found once. Sequenced sample: peripheral blood or thyroid tissue (not recorded which). This sequence joins TRBV6-5 and TRBJ2-7, with TRBD2 matching over 10 bases. The receptor was isolated from an adult man with Graves' hyperthyroidism. The CDR3 sequence: CASSRTVPGLATVYEQYF. The CDR3 DNA reads TGTGCCAGCAGCCGGACTGTACCGGGACTAGCGACCGTTTACGAGCAGTACTTC.